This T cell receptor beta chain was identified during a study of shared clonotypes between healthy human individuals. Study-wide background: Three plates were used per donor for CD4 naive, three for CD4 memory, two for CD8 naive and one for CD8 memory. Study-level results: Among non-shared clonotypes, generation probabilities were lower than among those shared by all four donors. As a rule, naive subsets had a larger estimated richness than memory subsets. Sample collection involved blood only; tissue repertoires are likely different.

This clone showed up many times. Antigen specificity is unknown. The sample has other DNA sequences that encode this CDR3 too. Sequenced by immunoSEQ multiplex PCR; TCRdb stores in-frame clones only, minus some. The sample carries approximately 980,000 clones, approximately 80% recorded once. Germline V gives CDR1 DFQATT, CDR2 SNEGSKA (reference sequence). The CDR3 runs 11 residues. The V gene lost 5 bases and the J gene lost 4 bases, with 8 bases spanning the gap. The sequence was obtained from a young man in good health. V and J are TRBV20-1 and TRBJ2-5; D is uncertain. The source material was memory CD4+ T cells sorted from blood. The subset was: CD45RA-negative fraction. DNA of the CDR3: TGCAGTGCTTGGTGGGGAGAGACCCAGTACTTC. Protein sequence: CSAWWGETQYF.